The next 4 T cell receptor beta chains were all read from a single sample in a study of a mutant IDH1 vaccine in newly diagnosed glioma. Specified time point: baseline, week 1 (first vaccination visit). This sample's treatment: pre-vaccination baseline after standard-of-care therapy. Sequenced by immunoSEQ multiplex PCR; TCRdb stores in-frame clones only, minus some. The sample lists 90,000 to 100,000 clones; 85% to 90% were seen once. The starting material was PBMCs, obtained from a glioma patient treated with radiotherapy, temozolomide or both. Source of these receptors: a woman aged 45-65 years with glioma.

The rearrangement links TRBV4-1 to TRBJ2-3; D is possibly TRBD2 (6 bases). The CDR3 loop spans 15 amino acids. Germline lookup yields CDR1 MGHRA and CDR2 YSYEKL. Trimming took off 0 bases at V and 4 bases at J, with 11 bases between the two ends. CDR3 DNA sequence: TGCGCCAGCAGCCAAGACGGCGCGGGGCCAGATACGCAGTATTTT. Translation gives CASSQDGAGPDTQYF.

The chain is built from TRBV11-3 and TRBJ2-3, with 8 bases identical to TRBD2. Trimming cost V 6 bases and J 6 bases; bases outside gene matches: 8. Germline V lookup: CDR1 SGHNT, CDR2 YENEEA. This CDR3 has 14 residues. CDR3 DNA sequence: TGTGCCAGCAGTGGAGCGGGAGCGTTGGATACGCAGTATTTT. Its protein is CASSGAGALDTQYF.

J is TRBJ2-1 and V is TRBV5-6, with TRBD1 identical over 7 bases. V lost 0 bases, J lost 4 bases, and 7 bases stayed unmatched. This CDR3 is 16 amino acids long. Germline V gives CDR1 SGHDT, CDR2 YYEEEE. The CDR3 DNA follows: TGTGCCAGCAGCTTGGTCCCGGGACAGACATACAATGAGCAGTTCTTC. Amino acid sequence: CASSLVPGQTYNEQFF.

The chain combines TRBV19 with TRBJ2-7; D possibly corresponds to TRBD1 (6 bases). This CDR3 has 13 amino acids. Germline V gene lookup returns CDR1 LNHDA and CDR2 SQIVND (reference sequence). Trimming shortened V by 5 bases and J by 4 bases, and 12 bases separated the two germline ends. Written as DNA, the CDR3 is TGTGCCAGTAGTGTCGGACAGTCATACGAGCAGTACTTC. It is translated as CASSVGQSYEQYF.